These 2 T cell receptor beta chains were sequenced from one sample in a study of T-cell memory formation after mild COVID-19. TCRdb itself ran the 5' RACE reads through MiXCR, one entry per CDR3 protein. The data contain 90,000 to 120,000 distinct CDR3 sequences, about a sixth of them seen just once; the ten biggest clones take up roughly 6%. Sequenced sample: PBMCs or a T cell subset sorted from them (not recorded which). All receptors derive from a man between 18 and 29 years old who had mild COVID-19 (a few samples of this study predate the infection). Cell type and time point are not known.

This clonotype appeared a few times. This sequence joins TRBV7-6 and TRBJ2-1; perhaps D is TRBD1 or TRBD2 (6 bases each). The CDR3 covers 13 residues. Germline loops: CDR1 SGHVS, CDR2 FNYEAQ. V was shortened by 5 bases and J by 8 bases, with 13 bases between the two germline ends. CDR3 DNA: TGTGCCAGCAGCAGACCCGGGGGCGATGAGCAGTTCTTC. This sequence encodes CASSRPGGDEQFF.

This clonotype came up a few times. The chain carries TRBV7-2 and TRBJ2-1; 9 bases map to TRBD1. The junction had 8 bases not matched to a gene; V was cut back by 1 base and J by 7 bases. This CDR3 spans 16 amino acids. Germline lookup yields CDR1 SGHTA and CDR2 FQGNSA. The CDR3 region is CASSLVGTGFANEQFF. For the CDR3, the DNA is TGTGCCAGCAGCTTAGTAGGGACAGGGTTTGCGAATGAGCAGTTCTTC.